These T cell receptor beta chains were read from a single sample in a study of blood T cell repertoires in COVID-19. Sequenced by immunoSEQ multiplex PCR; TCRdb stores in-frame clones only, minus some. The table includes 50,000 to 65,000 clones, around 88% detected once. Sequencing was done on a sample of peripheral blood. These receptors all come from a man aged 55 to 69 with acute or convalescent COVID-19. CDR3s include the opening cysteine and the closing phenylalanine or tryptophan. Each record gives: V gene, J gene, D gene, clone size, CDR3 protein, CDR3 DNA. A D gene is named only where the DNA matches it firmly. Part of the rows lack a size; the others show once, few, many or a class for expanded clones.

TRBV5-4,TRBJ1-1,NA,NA,CASKGVDTEAFF,TGTGCCAGCAAAGGGGTGGACACTGAAGCTTTCTTT
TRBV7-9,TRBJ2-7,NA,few,CAINQGDSYEQYF,TGTGCCATCAACCAGGGTGACTCCTACGAGCAGTACTTC
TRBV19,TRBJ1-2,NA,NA,CASSISPTGPNYGYTF,TGTGCCAGTAGTATATCCCCGACGGGTCCTAACTATGGCTACACCTTC
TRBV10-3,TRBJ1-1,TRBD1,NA,CAISPLGQNMNTEAFF,TGTGCCATCAGTCCTTTGGGACAGAATATGAACACTGAAGCTTTCTTT
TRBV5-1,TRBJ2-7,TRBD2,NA,CASSPIGGGTYEQYF,TGCGCCAGCAGCCCGATCGGGGGGGGAACCTACGAGCAGTACTTC
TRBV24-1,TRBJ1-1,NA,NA,CATSDGDKNTEAFF,TGTGCCACCAGTGATGGGGACAAGAACACTGAAGCTTTCTTT
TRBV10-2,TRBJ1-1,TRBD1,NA,CASWDSMNTEAFF,TGCGCCAGTTGGGACAGCATGAACACTGAAGCTTTCTTT
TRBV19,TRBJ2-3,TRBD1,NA,CASSIRQGAGTDTQYF,TGTGCCAGTAGTATCCGACAGGGGGCGGGCACAGATACGCAGTATTTT
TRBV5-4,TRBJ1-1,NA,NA,CASSLAPQGMNTEAFF,TGTGCCAGCAGCTTGGCCCCCCAGGGAATGAACACTGAAGCTTTCTTT
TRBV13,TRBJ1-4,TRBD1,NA,CASSLRRDGTGNEKLFF,TGTGCCAGCAGCTTAAGGCGGGACGGGACAGGGAATGAAAAACTGTTTTTT
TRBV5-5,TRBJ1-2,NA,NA,CASSPTAGWTNYGYTF,TGTGCCAGCAGCCCCACGGCAGGCTGGACTAACTATGGCTACACCTTC
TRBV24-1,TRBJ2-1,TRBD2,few,CATSDPTSGDNEQFF,TGTGCCACCAGTGATCCGACTAGCGGGGACAATGAGCAGTTCTTC
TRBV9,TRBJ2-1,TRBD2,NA,CASSRAGVSYNEQFF,TGTGCCAGCAGCCGTGCGGGAGTCTCCTACAATGAGCAGTTCTTC
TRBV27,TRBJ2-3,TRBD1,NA,CASSLSWGHYRGLGTDTQYF,TGTGCCAGCAGTTTATCGTGGGGGCACTACAGGGGGTTGGGGACAGATACGCAGTATTTT
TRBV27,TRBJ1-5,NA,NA,CASRGGNQPQHF,TGTGCCAGCAGGGGGGGGAATCAGCCCCAGCATTTT
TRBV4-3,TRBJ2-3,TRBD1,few,CASSQDVRDRLTDTQYF,TGCGCCAGCAGCCAAGATGTCCGGGACAGGCTCACAGATACGCAGTATTTT
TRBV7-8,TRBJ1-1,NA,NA,CASSLTRHGGNTEAFF,TGTGCCAGCAGCCTTACTAGACACGGGGGGAACACTGAAGCTTTCTTT
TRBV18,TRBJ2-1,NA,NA,CASSPQDRNNEQFF,TGTGCCAGCTCACCCCAAGACAGGAACAATGAGCAGTTCTTC
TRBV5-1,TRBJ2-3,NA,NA,CASSLVGGKADTQYF,TGCGCCAGCAGCTTGGTAGGGGGTAAGGCAGATACGCAGTATTTT
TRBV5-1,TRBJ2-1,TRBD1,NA,CASSGTVSYNEQFF,TGCGCCAGCAGTGGGACAGTCTCCTACAATGAGCAGTTCTTC
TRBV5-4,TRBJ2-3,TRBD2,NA,CASSNPTSGADTQYF,TGTGCCAGCAGCAACCCGACTAGCGGGGCAGATACGCAGTATTTT
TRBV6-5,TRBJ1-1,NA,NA,CASAGLREAFF,TGTGCCAGCGCAGGACTCAGGGAAGCTTTCTTT
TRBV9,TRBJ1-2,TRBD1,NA,CASSVGQGDYGYTF,TGTGCCAGCAGCGTAGGGCAGGGGGACTATGGCTACACCTTC
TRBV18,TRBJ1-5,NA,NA,CASSPGQTQPQHF,TGTGCCAGCTCACCTGGACAGACACAGCCCCAGCATTTT
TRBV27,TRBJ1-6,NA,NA,CASSLRWREARSPLHF,TGTGCCAGCAGTCTTAGGTGGAGGGAGGCTCGTTCACCCCTCCACTTT
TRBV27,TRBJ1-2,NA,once,CASSLSGQGGDTNYGYTF,TGTGCCAGCAGTTTATCGGGCCAGGGAGGCGATACTAACTATGGCTACACCTTC
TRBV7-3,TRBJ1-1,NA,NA,CASSLNAGLHSIF,TGTGCCAGCAGCTTAAACGCGGGACTTCATTCCATTTTC
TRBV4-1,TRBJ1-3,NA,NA,CASSQVRGSGNTIYF,TGCGCCAGCAGCCAAGTTAGGGGGTCTGGAAACACCATATATTTT
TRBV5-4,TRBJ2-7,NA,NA,CASSHSGARLSWNEQYF,TGTGCCAGCAGCCATTCAGGGGCTAGGCTGTCCTGGAACGAGCAGTACTTC
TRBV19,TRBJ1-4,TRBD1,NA,CASSPTGVSITANEKLFF,TGTGCCAGTAGCCCGACAGGGGTTAGTATCACGGCTAATGAAAAACTGTTTTTT
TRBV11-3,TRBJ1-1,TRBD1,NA,CASSYDTGGYTEAFF,TGTGCCAGCAGCTACGATACAGGGGGCTACACTGAAGCTTTCTTT
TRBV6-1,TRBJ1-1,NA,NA,CASSEPQGEAFF,TGTGCCAGCAGTGAACCCCAGGGGGAAGCTTTCTTT
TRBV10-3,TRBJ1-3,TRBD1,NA,CAISPGQGNTIYF,TGTGCCATCAGTCCGGGACAGGGAAACACCATATATTTT
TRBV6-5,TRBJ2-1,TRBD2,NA,CASSLSGGIYNEQFF,TGTGCCAGCAGCCTTAGCGGGGGAATCTACAATGAGCAGTTCTTC
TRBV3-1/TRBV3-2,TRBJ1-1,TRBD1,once,CASSPTGGTSNTEAFF,TGTGCCAGCAGCCCGACAGGGGGTACTTCGAACACTGAAGCTTTCTTT
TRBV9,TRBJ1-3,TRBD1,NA,CASSVGQGSGNTIYF,TGTGCCAGCAGCGTTGGACAGGGGAGCGGAAACACCATATATTTT
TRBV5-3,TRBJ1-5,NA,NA,CARPPGGNNQPQHF,TGTGCCAGACCCCCGGGGGGAAACAATCAGCCCCAGCATTTT
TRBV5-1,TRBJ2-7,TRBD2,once,CASSYSGRREQYF,TGCGCCAGCAGCTATAGCGGGCGGCGAGAGCAGTACTTC
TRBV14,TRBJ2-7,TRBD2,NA,CASSQGRAGGIYEQYF,TGTGCCAGCAGCCAAGGGAGGGCGGGAGGAATCTACGAGCAGTACTTC
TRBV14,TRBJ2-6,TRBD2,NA,CASSPSGSGANVLTF,TGTGCCAGCAGCCCTAGCGGGTCTGGGGCCAACGTCCTGACTTTC
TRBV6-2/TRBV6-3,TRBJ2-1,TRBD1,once,CASSYVGDRNEQFF,TGTGCCAGCAGTTACGTCGGGGACAGGAATGAGCAGTTCTTC
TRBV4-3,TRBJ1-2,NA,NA,CASSQDYHPITDNYGYTF,TGCGCCAGCAGCCAAGATTACCACCCTATAACCGATAACTATGGCTACACCTTC
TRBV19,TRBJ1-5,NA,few,CASSMRGAFNQPQHF,TGTGCCAGTAGTATGCGGGGGGCCTTCAATCAGCCCCAGCATTTT
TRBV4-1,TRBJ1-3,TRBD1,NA,CASSQVPGQVGNTIYF,TGCGCCAGCAGCCAAGTTCCGGGACAGGTTGGAAACACCATATATTTT
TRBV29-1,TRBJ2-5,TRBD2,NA,CSVRRLAGGQETQYF,TGCAGCGTTCGCCGACTAGCGGGGGGCCAAGAGACCCAGTACTTC
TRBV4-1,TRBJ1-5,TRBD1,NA,CASSHRQGGQPQHF,TGCGCCAGCAGCCATAGACAGGGTGGTCAGCCCCAGCATTTT
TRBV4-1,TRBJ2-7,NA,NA,CASSQGPSETYEQYF,TGCGCCAGCAGCCAAGGGCCCAGCGAGACCTACGAGCAGTACTTC
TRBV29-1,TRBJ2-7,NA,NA,CSVVTGSSYEQYF,TGCAGCGTTGTGACGGGTAGCTCCTACGAGCAGTACTTC
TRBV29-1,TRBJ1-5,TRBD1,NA,CSVGFGTGQNQPQHF,TGCAGCGTTGGATTTGGGACAGGGCAGAATCAGCCCCAGCATTTT
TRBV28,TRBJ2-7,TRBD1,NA,CASSPRTGTSYEQYF,TGTGCCAGCAGTCCGAGGACAGGTACCTCCTACGAGCAGTACTTC
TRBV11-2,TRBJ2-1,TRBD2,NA,CASSLDGREGYNEQFF,TGTGCCAGCAGCTTAGATGGGCGGGAGGGTTACAATGAGCAGTTCTTC
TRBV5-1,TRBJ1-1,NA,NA,CASSPREDTEAFF,TGCGCCAGCAGCCCCAGGGAGGACACTGAAGCTTTCTTT
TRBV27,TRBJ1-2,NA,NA,CASSPAGNKYGYTF,TGTGCCAGCAGTCCCGCAGGGAATAAATATGGCTACACCTTC
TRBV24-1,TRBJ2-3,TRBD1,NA,CATSDPTGATDTQYF,TGTGCCACCAGTGATCCGACAGGGGCCACAGATACGCAGTATTTT
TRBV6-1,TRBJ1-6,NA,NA,CASSEGLGSSYNSPLHF,TGTGCCAGCAGTGAAGGTCTCGGGAGCTCCTATAATTCACCCCTCCACTTT
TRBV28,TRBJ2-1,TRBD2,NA,CATLGLAGGYNEQFF,TGTGCCACCCTGGGACTAGCGGGAGGGTACAATGAGCAGTTCTTC